This T cell receptor beta chain came from a study of shared clonotypes between healthy human individuals. This clone was recorded at least ten times. Data came from immunoSEQ multiplex PCR; TCRdb stores just in-frame clones and leaves some out. The sample yields hundreds of thousands of clones, roughly 80% seen once. V lost 1 base and J lost 6; bases outside the gene matches: 6. CDR3 length: 14 residues. Germline CDR1 is SGHRS and CDR2 is YFSETQ. The rearrangement links TRBV5-1 to TRBJ2-7, with 8 nucleotides matching TRBD2. Specimen: memory CD4+ T cells sorted from blood. As for subset: CD45RA-negative fraction. This clonotype was sampled from a man younger than 45 in good health. CDR3 sequence reads: CASSLRSGSGEQYF. CDR3 DNA: TGCGCCAGCAGCTTGCGCAGCGGGAGCGGCGAGCAGTACTTC.